The clone carrying this T cell receptor beta chain was seen only once. As processed by the authors: Reference gene primer amplification in the assay estimated nucleated cell counts. Generated by immunoSEQ multiplex PCR, the TCRdb table keeps only in-frame clones and is missing some. That table furnishes V, J and clone size, whereas the DNA furnished D and trimming. Of fewer than 200,000 clones detected, about 85% appear once; the ten largest clones hold more than 8%. These data belong to a study of blood T cell repertoires in COVID-19. Study details: The United States, Italy and Spain were the sources of the acute and convalescent COVID-19 samples. Nucleic acid was either cDNA or gDNA, and it came from T cells, B-cell-depleted T cells, or PBMCs.

V lost 3 bases and J 6 bases, leaving 17 bases between the germline ends. Germline V lookup: CDR1 KGHDR, CDR2 SFDVKD. There are 15 residues in the CDR3. The chain recombines TRBV24-1 with TRBJ2-7; tentatively, D is TRBD1 (6 bases). The receptor comes from an elderly woman with acute or convalescent COVID-19. What was sequenced was peripheral blood. CDR3 sequence reads: CATSDGSTGSGEQYF. In DNA, the CDR3 is TGTGCCACCAGTGATGGGTCCACAGGGTCGGGCGAGCAGTACTTC.